This T cell receptor beta chain is from a study of blood T cell repertoires in COVID-19. Libraries were prepared by immunoSEQ multiplex PCR; TCRdb keeps only in-frame clonotypes and omits some of them. The table lists roughly 190,000 clones, 85% to 90% of them singletons. This CDR3 region has 15 residues. Looked up from germline, CDR1 is SGHRS and CDR2 is YFSETQ. V shed 5 bases, J shed 6 bases, and the junction held 7 bases outside the gene matches. The chain carries TRBV5-1 and TRBJ2-2; 10 bases fit TRBD1. The receptor was isolated from a woman aged 40 to 55 in a cohort exposed to, infected with or recovered from COVID-19 (not recorded which). Sequenced material: PBMCs or T cells enriched from blood (not recorded which). The CDR3 DNA reads as TGCGCCAGCAGTCGTGGGACAGGGGTCGCCGGGGAGCTGTTTTTT. It specifies CASSRGTGVAGELFF. The full variable domain, its missing parts supplied by reference TRBV5-1 and TRBJ2-2, is KAGVTQTPRYLIKTRGQQVTLSCSPISGHRSVSWYQQTPGQGLQFLFEYFSETQRNKGNFPGRFSGRQFSNSRSEMNVSTLELGDSALYLCASSRGTGVAGELFFGEGSRLTVL.